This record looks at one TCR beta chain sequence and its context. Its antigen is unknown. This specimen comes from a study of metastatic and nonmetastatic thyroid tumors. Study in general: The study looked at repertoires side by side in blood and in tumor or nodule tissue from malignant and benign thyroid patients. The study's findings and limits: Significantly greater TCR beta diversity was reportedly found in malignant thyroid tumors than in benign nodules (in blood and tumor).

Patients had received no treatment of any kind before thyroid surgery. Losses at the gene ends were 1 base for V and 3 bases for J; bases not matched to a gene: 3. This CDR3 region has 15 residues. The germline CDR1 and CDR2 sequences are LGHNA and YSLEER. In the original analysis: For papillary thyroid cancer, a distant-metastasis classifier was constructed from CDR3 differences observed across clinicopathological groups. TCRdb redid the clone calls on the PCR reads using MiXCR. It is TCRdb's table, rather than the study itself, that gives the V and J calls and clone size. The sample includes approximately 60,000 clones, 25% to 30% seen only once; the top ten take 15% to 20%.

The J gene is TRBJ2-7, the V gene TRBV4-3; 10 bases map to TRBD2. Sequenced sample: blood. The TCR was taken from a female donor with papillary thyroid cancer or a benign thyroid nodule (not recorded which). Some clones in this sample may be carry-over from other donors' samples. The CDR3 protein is CASSQGLAGLYEQYF. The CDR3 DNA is TGCGCCAGCAGCCAAGGACTAGCGGGTCTCTACGAGCAGTACTTC.